The 20 T cell receptor beta chains below were found in one sample sequenced in a study of Ad26.COV2.S vaccination and SARS-CoV-2 variants. Treatment described: approximately 18 received Ad26.COV2.S at low or high dose, single or two shots; 5 received placebo; per-sample allocation not given. Material that was analyzed had been drawn on day 63 after the first vaccine or placebo injection. Produced via immunoSEQ multiplex PCR; TCRdb's table is partial and in-frame only. The sample has some 290,000 clones, 85% seen once. The sample here was peripheral blood, taken in a trial of Ad26.COV2.S vaccine versus placebo. Receptor source: a person aged 18 to 65 who received the Ad26.COV2.S COVID-19 vaccine or a placebo.

The rearrangement joins TRBV7-9 to TRBJ1-4; 9 positions match TRBD1. Germline V lookup: CDR1 SEHNR, CDR2 FQNEAQ (reference sequence). The CDR3 is made up of 14 amino acids. V lost 3 bases to trimming and J lost 7 bases; unmatched junction nucleotides: 3. In DNA, the CDR3 is TGTGCCAGCAGCTTTACAGGGGGCGTTGAAAAACTGTTTTTT. The encoded protein is CASSFTGGVEKLFF.

This clone appeared once. The gene calls are TRBV13 and TRBJ1-1; 9 bases are a match to TRBD1. V was clipped by 5 bases and J by 5 bases; unmatched bases: 12. CDR3 length equals 16 residues. CDR1 and CDR2 from the germline V gene are PRHDT and FYEKMQ (reference sequence). The CDR3 DNA reads TGTGCCAGCAGCCCGAACACTGACAGGGGGAATACTGAAGCTTTCTTT. Translated, it gives CASSPNTDRGNTEAFF.

The chain employs TRBV28 and TRBJ1-2; 7 bases are a match to TRBD1. Germline CDR1 reads MDHEN; CDR2 reads SYDVKM. This CDR3 is 14 amino acids long. The trim removed 4 bases at V and 5 bases at J, leaving 7 bases unmatched. CDR3 in DNA: TGTGCCAGCAGTTCCCAGGGGACAGCATATGGCTACACCTTC. Protein sequence: CASSSQGTAYGYTF.

This chain uses TRBV13 with TRBJ1-4; 11 bases agree with TRBD1. The germline gives CDR1 PRHDT, CDR2 FYEKMQ (reference sequence). Unmatched junction bases numbered 6, after V lost 4 bases and J lost 2 bases. This CDR3 comprises 17 residues. CDR3 loop: CASSWTGGPQTNEKLFF. The DNA for the CDR3 is TGTGCCAGCAGCTGGACAGGGGGCCCCCAGACTAATGAAAAACTGTTTTTT. Full variable domain (outside the CDR3, taken from reference TRBV13 and TRBJ1-4): AAGVIQSPRHLIKEKRETATLKCYPIPRHDTVYWYQQGPGQDPQFLISFYEKMQSDKGSIPDRFSAQQFSDYHSELNMSSLELGDSALYFCASSWTGGPQTNEKLFFGSGTQLSVL.

This clone has just a few counts. V usage is TRBV2 and J usage is TRBJ1-2; D remains ambiguous. In germline, CDR1 is SNHLY, CDR2 FYNNEI. Trimming pared 3 bases from V and 6 bases from J, leaving 8 bases between. The CDR3 sequence is 12 residues long. The CDR3 protein is CASSDNWDGYTF. In nucleotides, the CDR3 is TGTGCCAGCAGTGACAATTGGGATGGCTACACCTTC.

This clone appeared a few times. The genes are TRBV9 and TRBJ2-2, with no clear D. Germline CDR1 is SGDLS and CDR2 is YYNGEE. V lost 0 bases and J lost 2, with 5 bases in between. The length of the CDR3 is 14 residues. CDR3 sequence (DNA): TGTGCCAGCAGCGTAGCAGTCAACACCGGGGAGCTGTTTTTT. Protein sequence: CASSVAVNTGELFF.

The chain carries TRBV6-6 and TRBJ2-7; D gene uncertain. Per germline, CDR1 MNHNY and CDR2 SVGAGI (reference sequence). V dropped 0 bases and J dropped 6 bases, with 12 bases sitting between them. This CDR3 is 14 amino acids long. In nucleotides, the CDR3 is TGTGCCAGCAGTTACTCCGACTCCCTCGGCGAGCAGTACTTC. It is translated as CASSYSDSLGEQYF.

The sample holds a few counts of this clone. This chain uses TRBV4-2 with TRBJ1-1; D unclear. Trimming removed 0 bases from V and 0 bases from J, with 8 bases in between. Germline values: CDR1 LGHNA, CDR2 YNFKEQ. This CDR3 is built from 15 residues. Here the CDR3 reads CASSQEAGVNTEAFF. CDR3 DNA sequence: TGTGCCAGCAGCCAAGAGGCAGGAGTGAACACTGAAGCTTTCTTT.

V usage is TRBV9 and J usage is TRBJ2-5; tentatively, D is TRBD1 or TRBD2 (5 bases each). The CDR3 covers 15 residues. Per the germline V gene, CDR1 is SGDLS and CDR2 is YYNGEE. Deletions cut 2 bases from V and 0 bases from J, with 11 bases between. The CDR3 reads CASSVAPGHQETQYF. DNA of the CDR3: TGTGCCAGCAGCGTGGCCCCGGGACACCAAGAGACCCAGTACTTC.

This chain connects TRBV5-1 to TRBJ2-3; D is ambiguous. The V end lost 0 bases, the J end lost 2 bases, and 7 bases lay between the germline ends. The CDR3 has 14 residues. Looked up from germline, CDR1 is SGHRS and CDR2 is YFSETQ. The CDR3 region has the DNA TGCGCCAGCAGCTTGGACAGCTTCACAGATACGCAGTATTTT. This codes for CASSLDSFTDTQYF.

The gene calls are TRBV9 and TRBJ1-3; no clear D gene. V was shortened by 0 bases and J by 0 bases, with 7 bases between the two germline ends. From germline, CDR1 is SGDLS and CDR2 YYNGEE. The CDR3 totals 15 residues. CDR3 amino acids: CASSVGQTSGNTIYF. The CDR3 DNA reads TGTGCCAGCAGCGTAGGTCAGACCTCTGGAAACACCATATATTTT.

This clone was counted many times. This chain joins TRBV6-1 and TRBJ2-1, with D unresolved. The germline gives CDR1 MNHNS, CDR2 SASEGT. Deletions cut 2 bases from V and 13 bases from J, with 15 bases between. The CDR3 is 13 amino acids. The CDR3 loop is CASSEQSFTGQFF. In DNA, the CDR3 is TGTGCCAGCAGTGAACAATCCTTTACTGGACAGTTCTTC.

V is TRBV28 and J is TRBJ1-4, with 8 bases fitting TRBD1. Germline CDR1 and CDR2: MDHEN and SYDVKM. The CDR3 contains 15 residues. Trimming took 5 bases from V and 8 from J; bases not matched to a gene: 10. CDR3 sequence (DNA): TGTGCCAGCAGTATTCGGACAGGGCGAGGAGAAAAACTGTTTTTT. Translation gives CASSIRTGRGEKLFF.

The rearrangement uses TRBV11-2 and TRBJ2-5, with D maybe TRBD2 (7 bases). The CDR3 is 16 amino acids. Germline CDR1 SGHAT, CDR2 FQNNGV. V was shortened by 1 base and J by 4 bases, with 16 bases between the two germline ends. The CDR3 protein is CASSLVGGGPGETQYF. CDR3 sequence (DNA): TGTGCCAGCAGCTTAGTAGGGGGGGGGCCTGGAGAGACCCAGTACTTC.

This chain joins TRBV19 and TRBJ2-7; 8 bases match TRBD1. J gave up 2 bases and V 5 bases, and 5 bases lay outside the gene matches. The CDR3 has 14 amino acids. The germline CDR1 and CDR2 sequences are LNHDA and SQIVND (reference sequence). CDR3 amino acids: CASSFGQGTYEQYF. Here the CDR3 DNA reads TGTGCCAGTAGTTTCGGACAGGGTACCTACGAGCAGTACTTC.

The chain couples TRBV7-9 to TRBJ1-2; D might be TRBD1 (6 bases). Trimming removed 5 bases from V and 0 bases from J, with 13 bases in between. From germline, CDR1 is SEHNR and CDR2 FQNEAQ (reference sequence). This CDR3 region has 15 residues. The CDR3 loop is CASSPAGAANYGYTF. DNA of the CDR3: TGTGCCAGCAGCCCCGCGGGGGCTGCTAACTATGGCTACACCTTC.

The genes are TRBV3-1 (or the pseudogene TRBV3-2) and TRBJ2-5; 11 bases fit TRBD2. V was clipped by 4 bases and J by 1 base; unmatched bases: 5. The germline CDR1 and CDR2 sequences are LGHDT and YNNKEL (reference sequence). This CDR3 spans 16 amino acids. The CDR3 nucleotides read TGTGCCAGCAGCCCTAGACTAGCGGGGTTCCAAGAGACCCAGTACTTC. It translates to CASSPRLAGFQETQYF.

This sequence joins TRBV5-8 and TRBJ2-7, with no clear D. V dropped 2 bases and J dropped 7 bases, with 10 bases sitting between them. CDR1 and CDR2 from the germline V gene are SGHTS and YDEGEE. The CDR3 contains 12 residues. CDR3 amino acids: CASSLVRVEQYF. The CDR3 nucleotides read TGTGCCAGCAGCTTAGTACGGGTTGAGCAGTACTTC.

The chain employs TRBV18 and TRBJ2-1, with D possibly TRBD2 on 5 matching bases. V was pared by 1 base and J by 13 bases, with 11 bases between. CDR3 length: 12 amino acids. CDR1 is KGHSH and CDR2 is LQKENI in the germline V gene. The CDR3 region has the DNA TGTGCCAGCTCACCACAGAACGGAGGTCAGTTCTTC. Its protein product is CASSPQNGGQFF.

The V call is TRBV10-3, the J call TRBJ2-3; 13 bases align to TRBD2. The CDR3 contains 16 residues. The J segment lost 2 bases and the V segment lost 3 bases, leaving 2 bases of the junction unmatched. Looked up from germline, CDR1 is ENHRY and CDR2 is SYGVKD. For the CDR3, the DNA is TGTGCCATCAGTGACGGACTAGCGGGGGTCACAGATACGCAGTATTTT. Translated: CAISDGLAGVTDTQYF.